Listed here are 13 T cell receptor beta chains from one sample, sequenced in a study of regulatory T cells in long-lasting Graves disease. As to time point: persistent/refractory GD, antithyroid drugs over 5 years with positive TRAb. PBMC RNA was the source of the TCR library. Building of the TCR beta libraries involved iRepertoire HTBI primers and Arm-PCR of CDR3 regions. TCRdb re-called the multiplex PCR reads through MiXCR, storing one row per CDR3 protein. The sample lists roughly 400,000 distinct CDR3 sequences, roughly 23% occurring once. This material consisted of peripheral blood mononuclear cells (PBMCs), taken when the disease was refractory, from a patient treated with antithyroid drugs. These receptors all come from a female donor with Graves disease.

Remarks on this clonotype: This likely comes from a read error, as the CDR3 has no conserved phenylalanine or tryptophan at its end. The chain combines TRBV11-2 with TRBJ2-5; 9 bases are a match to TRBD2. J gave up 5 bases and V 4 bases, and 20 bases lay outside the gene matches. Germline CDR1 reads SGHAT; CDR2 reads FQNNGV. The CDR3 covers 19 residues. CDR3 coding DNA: TGTGCCAGCAGCTCAGGGCTAGCGGGGACAAGACTGCAAGGGGAGACCCAGTACCTC. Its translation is CASSSGLAGTRLQGETQYL.

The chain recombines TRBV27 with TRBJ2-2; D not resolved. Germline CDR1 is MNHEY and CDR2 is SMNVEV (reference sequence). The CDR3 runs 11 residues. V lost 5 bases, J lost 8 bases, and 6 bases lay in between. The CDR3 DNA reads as TGTGCCAGCAGTGGGTATGGGGAGCTGTTTTTT. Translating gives CASSGYGELFF.

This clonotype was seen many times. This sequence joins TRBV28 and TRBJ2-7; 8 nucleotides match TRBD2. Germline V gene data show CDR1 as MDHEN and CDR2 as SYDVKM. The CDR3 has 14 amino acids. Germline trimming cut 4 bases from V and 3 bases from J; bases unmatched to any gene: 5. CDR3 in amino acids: CASSSTSAYYEQYF. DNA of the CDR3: TGTGCCAGCAGTTCGACTAGCGCCTACTACGAGCAGTACTTC.

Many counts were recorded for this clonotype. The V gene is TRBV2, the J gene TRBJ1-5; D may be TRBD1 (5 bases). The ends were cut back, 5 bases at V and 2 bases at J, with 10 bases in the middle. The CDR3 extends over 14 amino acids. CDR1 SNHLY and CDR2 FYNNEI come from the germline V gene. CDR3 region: CASSRGEGNQPQHF. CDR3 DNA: TGTGCCAGCAGTCGGGGGGAGGGCAATCAGCCCCAGCATTTT.

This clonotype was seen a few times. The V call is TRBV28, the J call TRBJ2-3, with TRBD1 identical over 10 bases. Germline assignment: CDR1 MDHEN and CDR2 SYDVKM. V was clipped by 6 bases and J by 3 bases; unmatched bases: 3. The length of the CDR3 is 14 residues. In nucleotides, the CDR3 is TGTGCCAGCAGCGGACAGGGGGGGACAGATACGCAGTATTTT. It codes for CASSGQGGTDTQYF.

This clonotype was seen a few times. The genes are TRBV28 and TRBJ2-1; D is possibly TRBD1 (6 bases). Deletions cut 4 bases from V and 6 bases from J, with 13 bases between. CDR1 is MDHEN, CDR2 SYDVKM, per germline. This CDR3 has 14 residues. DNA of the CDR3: TGTGCCAGCAGTTCGAACAGGGTCCCCAATGAGCAGTTCTTC. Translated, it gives CASSSNRVPNEQFF.

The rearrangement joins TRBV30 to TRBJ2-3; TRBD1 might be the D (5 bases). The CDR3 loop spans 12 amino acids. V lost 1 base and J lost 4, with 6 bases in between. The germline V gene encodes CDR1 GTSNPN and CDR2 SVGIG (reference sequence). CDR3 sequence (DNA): TGTGCCTGGAGTGAGGGGTCAGATACGCAGTATTTT. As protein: CAWSEGSDTQYF.

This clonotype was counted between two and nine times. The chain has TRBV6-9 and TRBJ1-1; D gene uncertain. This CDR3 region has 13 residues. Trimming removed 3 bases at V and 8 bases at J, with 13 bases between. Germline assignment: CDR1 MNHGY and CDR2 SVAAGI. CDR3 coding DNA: TGTGCCAGCAGTTACGGCCAGCCTTCCGAAGCTTTCTTT. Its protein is CASSYGQPSEAFF.

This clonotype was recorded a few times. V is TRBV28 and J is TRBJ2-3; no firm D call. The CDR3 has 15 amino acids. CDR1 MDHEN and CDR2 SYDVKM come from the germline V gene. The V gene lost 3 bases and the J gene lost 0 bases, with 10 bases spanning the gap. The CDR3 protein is CASSFGPESTDTQYF. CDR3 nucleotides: TGTGCCAGCAGTTTTGGGCCAGAGAGCACAGATACGCAGTATTTT.

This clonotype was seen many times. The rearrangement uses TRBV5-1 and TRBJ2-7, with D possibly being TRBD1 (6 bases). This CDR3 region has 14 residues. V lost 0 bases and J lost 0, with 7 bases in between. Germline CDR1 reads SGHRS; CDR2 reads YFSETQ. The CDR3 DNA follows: TGCGCCAGCAGCTTGGGGACAGTCTCCTACGAGCAGTACTTC. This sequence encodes CASSLGTVSYEQYF. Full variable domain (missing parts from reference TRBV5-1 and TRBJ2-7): KAGVTQTPRYLIKTRGQQVTLSCSPISGHRSVSWYQQTPGQGLQFLFEYFSETQRNKGNFPGRFSGRQFSNSRSEMNVSTLELGDSALYLCASSLGTVSYEQYFGPGTRLTVT.

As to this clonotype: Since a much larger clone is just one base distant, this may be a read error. The CDR3 is CASSPRGKGPGLVTQYF. The CDR3 bases are TGTGCCAGCTCCCCTCGGGGAAAGGGGCCCGGTTTGGTGACCCAGTACTTC. The chain carries TRBV7-8 and TRBJ2-5, with D possibly called TRBD1 or TRBD2 (5 bases each). V lost 8 bases, J lost 7 bases, and 29 bases lay in between. Germline V gene data show CDR1 as SGHVS and CDR2 as FQNEAQ. The CDR3 is 17 amino acids. Based on the CDR3 plus reference TRBV7-8 and TRBJ2-5, the full variable domain is GAGVSQSPRYKVAKRGQDVALRCDPISGHVSLFWYQQALGQGPEFLTYFQNEAQLDKSGLPSDRFFAERPEGSVSTLKIQRTQQEDSAVYLCASSPRGKGPGLVTQYFGPGTRLLVL.

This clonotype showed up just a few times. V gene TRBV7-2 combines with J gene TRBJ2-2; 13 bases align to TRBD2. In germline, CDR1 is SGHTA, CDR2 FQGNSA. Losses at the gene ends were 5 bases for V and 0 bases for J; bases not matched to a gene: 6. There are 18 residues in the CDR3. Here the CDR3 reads CASSRGLAGLANTGELFF. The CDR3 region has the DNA TGTGCCAGCAGCCGGGGACTAGCGGGGCTCGCGAACACCGGGGAGCTGTTTTTT.

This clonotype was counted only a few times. In DNA, the CDR3 is TGCAGTGCCGCGGGACTAGCGGCATCCGGGGAGCTGTTTTTT. Protein: CSAAGLAASGELFF. J is TRBJ2-2 and V is TRBV20-1; 11 bases are shared with TRBD2. Germline loops: CDR1 DFQATT, CDR2 SNEGSKA (reference sequence). With V trimmed by 6 bases and J by 6 bases, 6 bases remained unmatched. This CDR3 region has 14 residues.